The 17 T cell receptor beta chains given below trace back to one sample, sequenced in a study of blood T cell repertoires in COVID-19. Assay used: immunoSEQ multiplex PCR; TCRdb lists only in-frame clones, some missing. In the table there are a few hundred thousand clones, around 89% of which are singletons. Sequenced material: peripheral blood. The receptors originated from a man aged 30 to 45 with acute or convalescent COVID-19.

This clone has a handful of counts. The V and J genes are TRBV7-8 and TRBJ2-7, with TRBD2 matching over 7 bases. The CDR3 totals 14 residues. V gave up 5 bases and J gave up 1 base; unmatched junction bases: 5. Germline V CDR1 and CDR2: SGHVS, FQNEAQ. As DNA, the CDR3 is TGTGCCAGCAGCCCCCTGGGGGGGTCCTACGAGCAGTACTTC. It yields the protein CASSPLGGSYEQYF.

V and J are TRBV4-1 and TRBJ2-1; TRBD2 is a possible D gene (6 bases). Deletions cut 3 bases from V and 7 bases from J, with 16 bases between. The CDR3 runs to 15 residues. CDR1 and CDR2 from the germline V gene are MGHRA and YSYEKL. CDR3 region: CASSHGGIQGNEQFF. The CDR3 coding sequence is TGCGCCAGCAGCCACGGGGGTATCCAAGGAAATGAGCAGTTCTTC.

The chain has TRBV5-1 and TRBJ2-7; a weak D match, TRBD1 (5 bases). Germline CDR1 and CDR2: SGHRS and YFSETQ. V lost 0 bases to trimming and J lost 2 bases, with 21 bases between them. The CDR3 is 18 residues long. CDR3 protein: CASSLDLTGGSVTYEQYF. The CDR3 DNA sequence: TGCGCCAGCAGCTTGGATCTTACAGGCGGAAGTGTTACCTACGAGCAGTACTTC.

The chain couples TRBV6-4 to TRBJ2-4; tentatively, D is TRBD2 (6 bases). The CDR3 sequence is 14 residues long. Germline assignment: CDR1 MRHNA and CDR2 SNTAGT. V dropped 6 bases and J dropped 6 bases, with 15 bases sitting between them. The CDR3: CASSPTDYGNIQYF. As DNA, the CDR3 is TGTGCCAGCAGCCCGACGGACTACGGAAACATTCAGTACTTC.

The J gene is TRBJ1-2, the V gene TRBV4-2; 8 nucleotides agree with TRBD1. The ends lost 8 bases at V and 10 bases at J; junction bases unmatched: 12. CDR3 length: 13 residues. Germline V gives CDR1 LGHNA, CDR2 YNFKEQ. CDR3 region: CASRPGQGQDYTF. The CDR3 coding sequence is TGTGCCAGCCGCCCCGGACAGGGTCAAGACTACACCTTC.

This chain links TRBV19 with TRBJ2-7; D is perhaps TRBD2 (6 bases). Germline CDR1 is LNHDA and CDR2 is SQIVND (reference sequence). The CDR3 loop spans 15 amino acids. V was pared by 3 bases and J by 3 bases, with 15 bases between. CDR3 loop: CASSMGLREDYEQYF. CDR3 nucleotide sequence: TGTGCCAGTAGTATGGGTCTGCGGGAAGACTACGAGCAGTACTTC.

The chain joins TRBV10-1 to TRBJ2-1, with TRBD1 matching 9 bases. Germline V gene sequence: CDR1 WNHNN, CDR2 SYGVQD (reference sequence). V trimming: 2 bases; J trimming: 4 bases; junction bases outside the gene matches: 3. CDR3 length: 15 residues. The CDR3 region has the DNA TGCGCCAGCAGTGAGAGGACAGGGGAATACAATGAGCAGTTCTTC. It is translated as CASSERTGEYNEQFF.

The rearrangement links TRBV19 to TRBJ1-5; tentative D call: TRBD1 (6 bases). The V gene lost 2 bases and the J gene lost 6 bases, with 11 bases spanning the gap. Germline V gives CDR1 LNHDA, CDR2 SQIVND (reference sequence). This CDR3 spans 14 amino acids. The CDR3, as DNA: TGTGCCAGTAGTATAATACAGGGACCTCAGCCCCAGCATTTT. It is translated as CASSIIQGPQPQHF. Together with reference TRBV19 and TRBJ1-5, the CDR3 gives the full variable domain: DGGITQSPKYLFRKEGQNVTLSCEQNLNHDAMYWYRQDPGQGLRLIYYSQIVNDFQKGDIAEGYSVSREKKESFPLTVTSAQKNPTAFYLCASSIIQGPQPQHFGDGTRLSIL.

The CDR3 DNA follows: TGTGCCAGCAGCTACTCCTCGGGACAGGGAGGTCAGCCCCAGCATTTT. This codes for CASSYSSGQGGQPQHF. The chain has TRBV5-5 and TRBJ1-5; 9 bases map to TRBD1. V shed 3 bases, J shed 6 bases, and the junction held 10 bases outside the gene matches. Germline V gene sequence: CDR1 SGHKS, CDR2 YYEKEE (reference sequence). The length of the CDR3 is 16 residues.

The chain carries TRBV6-5 and TRBJ1-1; the D is unclear. Germline lookup yields CDR1 MNHEY and CDR2 SVGAGI. Trimming cost V 6 bases and J 7 bases, with 15 bases left between them. This CDR3 contains 13 residues. The CDR3 loop reads CASSPSAAYEAFF. The CDR3 DNA follows: TGTGCCAGCAGCCCCTCGGCGGCCTATGAAGCTTTCTTT.

The V and J genes are TRBV30 and TRBJ2-6, with no clear D. V lost 2 bases to trimming and J lost 1 base, with 18 bases between them. Germline CDR1 reads GTSNPN; CDR2 reads SVGIG (reference sequence). The CDR3 length is 18 residues. The CDR3 DNA reads TGTGCCTGGAGTTCTTCCCTAAGAGTCCTTTCTGGGGCCAACGTCCTGACTTTC. This codes for CAWSSSLRVLSGANVLTF.

V gene TRBV7-9 combines with J gene TRBJ2-7; 8 nucleotides match TRBD2. The CDR3 has 14 amino acids. CDR1 and CDR2 (germline): SEHNR, FQNEAQ (reference sequence). The junction had 8 bases not matched to a gene; V was cut back by 5 bases and J by 5 bases. The CDR3 sequence is CASSASGSGHEQYF. In nucleotides, the CDR3 is TGTGCCAGCAGCGCCAGCGGGAGCGGTCACGAGCAGTACTTC.

This rearrangement joins TRBV6-6 to TRBJ1-3, with D unresolved. The CDR3 runs 19 residues. CDR1 and CDR2 from the germline V gene are MNHNY and SVGAGI (reference sequence). The V end lost 5 bases, the J end lost 4 bases, and 27 bases lay between the germline ends. The CDR3 here is CASSRENARITGFGNTIYF. The CDR3 DNA sequence: TGTGCCAGCAGTCGTGAAAACGCCCGCATTACGGGTTTCGGAAACACCATATATTTT.

This chain connects TRBV19 to TRBJ2-2; 9 bases match TRBD2. The V and J ends lost 4 bases and 5 bases, in that order; junction bases with no gene match: 23. The length of the CDR3 is 21 residues. CDR1 is LNHDA and CDR2 is SQIVND in the germline V gene (reference sequence). The CDR3 coding sequence is TGTGCCAGTAGTACCCTCCAGGGGCGGGGGGGCCGTGGTATTAGGACCGGGGAGCTGTTTTTT. Encoded protein: CASSTLQGRGGRGIRTGELFF.

This rearrangement joins TRBV27 to TRBJ2-1, with 16 nucleotides matching TRBD2. Per germline, CDR1 MNHEY and CDR2 SMNVEV (reference sequence). J was trimmed by 8 bases and V by 5 bases; bases with no gene match: 9. The CDR3 totals 17 residues. The CDR3 loop reads CASSKGLAGGPAHEQFF. The CDR3 DNA reads as TGTGCCAGCAGTAAGGGACTAGCGGGAGGGCCAGCACATGAGCAGTTCTTC.

V is TRBV11-1 and J is TRBJ2-3; possibly TRBD2 for D (5 bases). CDR3 length: 15 amino acids. Trimming removed 2 bases at V and 0 bases at J, with 9 bases between. Germline lookup yields CDR1 SGHAT and CDR2 FQDESV (reference sequence). The CDR3, as DNA: TGTGCCAGCAGCTTATCCCGGGGAAGCACAGATACGCAGTATTTT. Amino acid sequence: CASSLSRGSTDTQYF.

The chain has TRBV12-2 and TRBJ2-2; the table's D gene call, TRBD2, was not cross checked with the DNA. TRBV12-2 constitutes a pseudogene. This CDR3 contains 17 residues. The CDR3 region has the DNA TGTGCAAGTCGCTCACGCGAGGACTACCCGAACACCGGGGAGCTGTTTTTT. The encoded protein is CASRSREDYPNTGELFF.